This entry features one T cell receptor beta chain sequence. This sample is drawn from a study of blood T cell repertoires in COVID-19. Authors' analysis steps: Amplification from reference gene primers served as the basis for estimated nucleated cell counts. Profiling relied on immunoSEQ multiplex PCR, and the TCRdb table lists in-frame clones only, not all of them. V and J calls and clone size follow that table, whereas D and trimming were derived from the DNA. Counted here are roughly 92,000 clones, roughly 86% occurring once; the ten biggest clones make up about a tenth. V was clipped by 5 bases and J by 7 bases; unmatched bases: 7. The CDR3 is 13 amino acids.

Sample: peripheral blood. V is TRBV12-3 or TRBV12-4 and J is TRBJ1-1; 7 bases agree with TRBD1. This receptor was identified in a man aged 50 or older with acute or convalescent COVID-19. The DNA of the CDR3 is TGTGCCAGCAGTCTACAGGGGCGCGGTGAAGCTTTCTTT. It encodes CASSLQGRGEAFF.